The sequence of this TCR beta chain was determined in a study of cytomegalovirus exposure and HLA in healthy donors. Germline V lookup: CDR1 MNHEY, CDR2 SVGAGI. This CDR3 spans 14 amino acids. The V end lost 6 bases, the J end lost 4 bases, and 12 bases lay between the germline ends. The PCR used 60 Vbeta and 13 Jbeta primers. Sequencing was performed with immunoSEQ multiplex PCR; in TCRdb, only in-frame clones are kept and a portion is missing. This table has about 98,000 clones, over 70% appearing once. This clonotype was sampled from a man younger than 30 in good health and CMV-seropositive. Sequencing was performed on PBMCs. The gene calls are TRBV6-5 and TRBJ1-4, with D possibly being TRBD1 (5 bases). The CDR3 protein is CASSPTGDNEKLFF. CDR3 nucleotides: TGTGCCAGCAGCCCCACAGGAGATAATGAAAAACTGTTTTTT.